A single sample gave rise to the 15 T cell receptor beta chains below, sequenced in a study of T cells expressing NK-cell markers. TCRdb reworked the 5' RACE reads into one entry per CDR3 protein, no DNA. Recorded for this sample: 200,000 to 300,000 distinct CDR3 sequences. Sequencing input: blood T cells: a sorted CD56 or NKG2C T cell subset, CD4+ or CD8+ T cells, or bulk PBMC T cells (not recorded which). The receptors were gathered from a woman between 18 and 70 years old in good health.

This chain joins TRBV7-9 and TRBJ1-1; TCRdb lists TRBD1, though no DNA is available to test this call. The CDR3 is 13 residues long. Germline V CDR1 and CDR2: SEHNR, FQNEAQ (reference sequence). CDR3 amino acids: CAAGTGGNTEAFF.

This rearrangement joins TRBV7-2 to TRBJ2-3; TCRdb names TRBD1, which stays unverified in the absence of DNA. Germline values: CDR1 SGHTA, CDR2 FQGNSA. The CDR3 spans 14 residues. The CDR3 loop reads CASSLDRVADTQYF.

The chain recombines TRBV12-3 or TRBV12-4 with TRBJ1-1. The CDR3 consists of 12 residues. CDR3 sequence: CASSLLPSEAFF.

The chain uses TRBV5-1 and TRBJ1-2; with no DNA, the TCRdb D assignment of TRBD1 cannot be verified. CDR3 size: 15 residues. Germline loops: CDR1 SGHRS, CDR2 YFSETQ. The chain's CDR3 is CASSLVSGADYGYTF.

J is TRBJ2-1 and V is TRBV14; the TCRdb D gene call, TRBD1, has no DNA to confirm it. The CDR3 is 15 amino acids. CDR1 is SGHDN, CDR2 FVKESK, per germline. CDR3 sequence reads: CASSQDRQDYNEQFF.

The chain combines TRBV5-1 with TRBJ1-3; TCRdb calls TRBD1, which cannot be checked without DNA. Germline CDR1 is SGHRS and CDR2 is YFSETQ. This CDR3 comprises 17 residues. CDR3 sequence: CASAPATNIGEGNTIYF.

This rearrangement joins TRBV18 to TRBJ2-5. This CDR3 spans 13 amino acids. The germline gives CDR1 KGHSH, CDR2 LQKENI. The CDR3 here is CASSPGLRETQYF.

The chain recombines TRBV10-3 with TRBJ2-3. The CDR3 length is 13 residues. Germline-derived CDR1 and CDR2 are ENHRY and SYGVKD. This CDR3 is CAISGALEDTQYF.

The chain employs TRBV7-2 and TRBJ2-5; TCRdb lists TRBD2, though no DNA is available to test this call. The CDR3 is made up of 14 amino acids. The germline V gene encodes CDR1 SGHTA and CDR2 FQGNSA. The chain's CDR3 is CASSKAGGEQTQYF.

V usage is TRBV5-1 and J usage is TRBJ2-3; TCRdb names TRBD1, which stays unverified in the absence of DNA. Germline values: CDR1 SGHRS, CDR2 YFSETQ. The CDR3 extends over 16 amino acids. The CDR3 loop reads CASSSSGQGHTDTQYF. The whole variable domain, remainder taken from reference TRBV5-1 and TRBJ2-3, is KAGVTQTPRYLIKTRGQQVTLSCSPISGHRSVSWYQQTPGQGLQFLFEYFSETQRNKGNFPGRFSGRQFSNSRSEMNVSTLELGDSALYLCASSSSGQGHTDTQYFGPGTRLTVL.

The gene calls are TRBV3-1 and TRBJ1-3. Germline-derived CDR1 and CDR2 are LGHDT and YNNKEL (reference sequence). The CDR3 has 13 amino acids. CDR3: CASAEVPGNTIYF.

This chain connects TRBV12-3 or TRBV12-4 to TRBJ2-2; TCRdb designates TRBD1, a call that cannot be tested without DNA. The CDR3 runs to 15 residues. The CDR3 reads CASSLRGGRSGELFF.

The rearrangement uses TRBV20-1 and TRBJ1-2; without DNA, the TCRdb call of TRBD1 cannot be checked. CDR1 is DFQATT and CDR2 is SNEGSKA in the germline V gene (reference sequence). The CDR3 is made up of 15 amino acids. The chain's CDR3 is CSAREGGTGAYGYTF.

The chain is built from TRBV20-1 and TRBJ2-1; there is no DNA to check the TCRdb D call of TRBD2. The length of the CDR3 is 19 residues. The germline gives CDR1 DFQATT, CDR2 SNEGSKA (reference sequence). CDR3: CSADNRQGATSGSYNEQFF.

The V and J genes are TRBV14 and TRBJ2-5; TCRdb calls TRBD1, which cannot be checked without DNA. The V gene's germline CDR1 is SGHDN and CDR2 FVKESK. The CDR3 is 15 amino acids. The chain's CDR3 is CASSQTTGRFKTQYF.